This T cell receptor beta chain was profiled in a study of radiotherapy plus CTLA-4 blockade in lung cancer. On the study more broadly: Objective responses were seen in around a sixth of patients, disease control in approximately 30%. The study, taken as a whole, reports: TCR clones originating in tumors grew in number in blood after radiotherapy plus ipilimumab. Reports identified early blood T cell clone dynamics, with interferon-beta, as the best response predictor.

A single count supports this clone. What it binds is not known. Patients in the study, people with chemo-refractory metastatic non-small-cell lung cancer, received focal radiation plus ipilimumab CTLA-4 blockade. Libraries were prepared by immunoSEQ multiplex PCR; TCRdb keeps only in-frame clonotypes and omits some of them. Among 39,000 or so clones listed, 70% to 80% were seen once. This TCR came from a human donor with non-small cell lung cancer who had stable disease on radiotherapy plus ipilimumab. The sequences come from peripheral blood, collected from a patient treated with radiotherapy plus ipilimumab.

CDR3 protein: CATSRDAAGGPLRAQHF. CDR3 DNA: TGTGCCACCAGCAGAGATGCGGCAGGGGGACCCCTTAGGGCCCAGCATTTT. V usage is TRBV15 and J usage is TRBJ1-5; TRBD1 aligns across 7 bases. J was trimmed by 11 bases and V by 0 bases; bases with no gene match: 16. This CDR3 comprises 17 residues. Looked up from germline, CDR1 is LNHNV and CDR2 is YYDKDF (reference sequence).